This entry is about one T cell receptor (beta chain). This entry comes from a study of blood T cell repertoires in COVID-19. Overall study context: The origin of the acute and convalescent COVID-19 samples was the United States, Italy and Spain. Sample material is recorded as cDNA or gDNA derived from T cells, B-cell-depleted T cells, or PBMCs.

In the study's own analysis: Researchers report that nucleated cell counts were estimated from reference gene primer amplification. Some clones are missing from TCRdb's copy, which holds only in-frame ones; the method was immunoSEQ multiplex PCR. From that table come the V and J calls and clone size; the DNA was used to work out D and trimming. The repertoire holds 90,000 to 120,000 clones, about 88% seen once, with roughly 5% in the top ten. Sequencing used peripheral blood. This receptor was taken from a human donor in a cohort sampled during active COVID-19.

The CDR3 sequence: CASSLPQGTNYGYTF. Written as DNA, the CDR3 is TGTGCCAGCAGTCTACCACAGGGGACGAACTATGGCTACACCTTC. This chain joins TRBV28 and TRBJ1-2, with TRBD1 identical over 7 bases. The CDR3 consists of 15 residues. Germline values: CDR1 MDHEN, CDR2 SYDVKM. J was trimmed by 2 bases and V by 5 bases; bases with no gene match: 8.